One sample yielded the 18 T cell receptor beta chains listed below, sequenced in a study of T cell changes during pregnancy in multiple sclerosis. Method: immunoSEQ multiplex PCR; TCRdb's copy keeps in-frame clones and lacks some. The sample carries some 70,000 clones, 90% to 95% recorded once. This sample comprised peripheral blood, obtained in the second trimester of pregnancy. Receptor source: a female donor in good health, enrolled as a control in a pregnancy study.

The table lists this clone with a few counts. CDR3: CASSPLLTDTQYF. Here the CDR3 DNA reads TGTGCCAGTAGTCCCTTACTTACAGATACGCAGTATTTT. J is TRBJ2-3 and V is TRBV19; D ambiguous. V dropped 5 bases and J dropped 3 bases, with 9 bases sitting between them. Germline-derived CDR1 and CDR2 are LNHDA and SQIVND (reference sequence). The CDR3 is made up of 13 amino acids.

V usage is TRBV7-9 and J usage is TRBJ1-2; no clear D. This CDR3 region has 11 residues. Trimming cost V 3 bases and J 4 bases, with 3 bases left between them. Germline values: CDR1 SEHNR, CDR2 FQNEAQ (reference sequence). CDR3 bases: TGTGCCAGCAGCTTCTTCTATGGCTACACCTTC. This codes for CASSFFYGYTF.

V usage is TRBV6-1 and J usage is TRBJ2-7; D not resolved. CDR1 and CDR2 from the germline V gene are MNHNS and SASEGT. This CDR3 has 13 residues. With 10 bases removed from V and 0 bases from J, the gap between germline ends came to 13 bases. The CDR3 here is CATETGSSYEQYF. DNA of the CDR3: TGTGCCACCGAGACTGGAAGCTCCTACGAGCAGTACTTC.

For this clone: In the same sample, other DNA sequences code for this CDR3. V is TRBV7-9 and J is TRBJ1-1, with D possibly matching TRBD1 (5 bases). This CDR3 spans 13 amino acids. Per the germline V gene, CDR1 is SEHNR and CDR2 is FQNEAQ (reference sequence). V was cut by 5 bases and J by 2 bases, with 9 bases left in between. The CDR3 is CASSPQGNTEAFF. The CDR3 DNA is TGTGCCAGCAGCCCTCAGGGAAACACTGAAGCTTTCTTT. The full variable domain, with the rest looked up from reference TRBV7-9 and TRBJ1-1, is DTGVSQNPRHKITKRGQNVTFRCDPISEHNRLYWYRQTLGQGPEFLTYFQNEAQLEKSRLLSDRFSAERPKGSFSTLEIQRTEQGDSAMYLCASSPQGNTEAFFGQGTRLTVV.

The chain links TRBV19 to TRBJ1-2; D perhaps matches TRBD1 (6 bases). Germline CDR1 reads LNHDA; CDR2 reads SQIVND (reference sequence). The CDR3 contains 14 residues. V lost 3 bases and J lost 2, with 10 bases in between. The chain's CDR3 is CASSMGHRNYGYTF. Here the CDR3 DNA reads TGTGCCAGTAGTATGGGACATCGGAACTATGGCTACACCTTC.

The rearrangement joins TRBV19 to TRBJ2-5; the match to TRBD2 covers 7 bases. The V segment lost 5 bases and the J segment 3 bases; nucleotides outside the gene matches: 6. CDR3 length: 14 residues. Germline CDR1 reads LNHDA; CDR2 reads SQIVND (reference sequence). DNA of the CDR3: TGTGCCAGTAGTTTTGTCGGACTAGAAGAGACCCAGTACTTC. Translated: CASSFVGLEETQYF.

This chain joins TRBV5-6 and TRBJ1-1; 10 nucleotides line up with TRBD1. Germline V gene data show CDR1 as SGHDT and CDR2 as YYEEEE. V shed 2 bases, J shed 10 bases, and the junction held 8 bases outside the gene matches. CDR3 size: 14 residues. CDR3 DNA: TGTGCCAGCAGCTTCCGGGACAGGGGAGGGGGAGCTTTCTTT. This translates into CASSFRDRGGGAFF.

This chain joins TRBV11-2 and TRBJ2-7; no firm D call. The CDR3 is made up of 15 amino acids. Germline CDR1 and CDR2: SGHAT and FQNNGV. V shed 0 bases and J shed 2 bases, with 11 bases lying between them. The CDR3 is CASSLDQAMTYEQYF. DNA of the CDR3: TGTGCCAGCAGCTTAGATCAGGCGATGACCTACGAGCAGTACTTC.

This chain joins TRBV19 and TRBJ2-5, with TRBD1 matching over 9 bases. CDR1 and CDR2 from the germline V gene are LNHDA and SQIVND (reference sequence). CDR3 length equals 16 residues. The V segment lost 5 bases and the J segment 4 bases; nucleotides outside the gene matches: 11. The CDR3 DNA reads as TGTGCCAGTAGTGCCCGGACAGGGGAGGTGCGAGAGACCCAGTACTTC. It is translated as CASSARTGEVRETQYF.

CDR3 DNA: TGCGCCAGCAGCGAGGACAGTCCGTGGGGCTACACCTTC. Its protein is CASSEDSPWGYTF. This sequence joins TRBV5-1 and TRBJ1-2, with D possibly being TRBD1 (6 bases). The ends were cut back, 4 bases at V and 8 bases at J, with 15 bases in the middle. Germline lookup yields CDR1 SGHRS and CDR2 YFSETQ. The CDR3 totals 13 residues.

This clone was observed once. The chain carries TRBV9 and TRBJ2-2, with 11 bases identical to TRBD2. J was trimmed by 5 bases and V by 0 bases; bases with no gene match: 6. Looked up from germline, CDR1 is SGDLS and CDR2 is YYNGEE. This CDR3 has 17 amino acids. CDR3 in DNA: TGTGCCAGCAGCGTAGATCCTAGCGGGGGGTCGACCGGGGAGCTGTTTTTT. It translates to CASSVDPSGGSTGELFF.

The rearrangement uses TRBV5-1 and TRBJ2-7, with TRBD2 identical over 9 bases. V lost 5 bases and J lost 6; bases outside the gene matches: 12. The germline V gene has CDR1 SGHRS and CDR2 YFSETQ. The length of the CDR3 is 15 residues. The CDR3 here is CASSYSASGAGEQYF. The CDR3 region has the DNA TGCGCCAGCAGTTATTCGGCTAGCGGGGCTGGCGAGCAGTACTTC. Drawing the rest from reference TRBV5-1 and TRBJ2-7, the complete variable domain is KAGVTQTPRYLIKTRGQQVTLSCSPISGHRSVSWYQQTPGQGLQFLFEYFSETQRNKGNFPGRFSGRQFSNSRSEMNVSTLELGDSALYLCASSYSASGAGEQYFGPGTRLTVT.

This clone has a single count. The J gene is TRBJ2-3, the V gene TRBV7-6, with 14 bases fitting TRBD2. CDR3 length: 16 residues. Germline V gene lookup returns CDR1 SGHVS and CDR2 FNYEAQ. V dropped 5 bases and J dropped 4; count of bases not matched to a gene: 5. The CDR3 loop reads CASSPRLAGGPDTQYF. The CDR3 DNA is TGTGCCAGCAGCCCCCGACTAGCGGGGGGGCCAGATACGCAGTATTTT.

The chain couples TRBV4-2 to TRBJ2-2; no firm D call. The CDR3 is 12 residues long. Germline V lookup: CDR1 LGHNA, CDR2 YNFKEQ. Trimming shortened V by 6 bases and J by 6 bases, and 8 bases separated the two germline ends. The CDR3 DNA is TGTGCCAGCAGATTTTATTCCGGGGAGCTGTTTTTT. It is translated as CASRFYSGELFF.

V is TRBV18 and J is TRBJ2-7; 11 bases agree with TRBD2. Germline values: CDR1 KGHSH, CDR2 LQKENI. CDR3 length: 16 amino acids. V was pared by 0 bases and J by 5 bases, with 6 bases of the junction left unmatched. For the CDR3, the DNA is TGTGCCAGCTCACCACCGCTAGCGGGGGGTAACCACGAGCAGTACTTC. Protein: CASSPPLAGGNHEQYF.

This chain connects TRBV7-3 to TRBJ1-1, with TRBD1 matching over 7 bases. J was trimmed by 6 bases and V by 7 bases; bases with no gene match: 14. Germline V lookup: CDR1 SGHTA, CDR2 FQGTGA. This CDR3 region has 15 residues. In DNA form, the CDR3 reads TGTGCCAGCACGCCCACACAGGGGCGATGGGCTGAAGCTTTCTTT. Its translation: CASTPTQGRWAEAFF.

The rearrangement links TRBV6-5 to TRBJ2-5; TRBD1 matches 9 bases. CDR1 and CDR2 (germline): MNHEY, SVGAGI. With V trimmed by 2 bases and J by 1 base, 5 bases remained unmatched. The CDR3 spans 16 residues. The CDR3, as DNA: TGTGCCAGCAGTTACCCGCGGGGACAGGGCCAAGAGACCCAGTACTTC. Encoded protein: CASSYPRGQGQETQYF.

The chain joins TRBV4-3 to TRBJ1-1; the D gene is possibly TRBD1 (6 bases). This CDR3 spans 13 amino acids. Germline assignment: CDR1 LGHNA and CDR2 YSLEER. The V and J ends lost 4 bases and 10 bases respectively, with 16 bases between them. CDR3 DNA: TGCGCCAGCAGCCCACTAACTGGACAGAGAGCTTTCTTT. This encodes CASSPLTGQRAFF.